What follows are 23 T cell receptor beta chains derived from one specimen sequenced in a study of radiotherapy plus CTLA-4 blockade in lung cancer. Method: immunoSEQ multiplex PCR; TCRdb's copy keeps in-frame clones and lacks some. This sample has 35,000 to 40,000 clones; 80% to 90% occur once, and the top ten carry under 25%. The input for sequencing was peripheral blood, taken from a patient treated with radiotherapy plus ipilimumab. These receptors were taken from a human donor with non-small cell lung cancer whose response to radiotherapy plus ipilimumab could not be evaluated.

This sequence joins TRBV14 and TRBJ2-7; 11 nucleotides match TRBD2. CDR3 size: 14 residues. Germline trimming cut 5 bases from V and 2 bases from J; bases unmatched to any gene: 2. Germline CDR1 reads SGHDN; CDR2 reads FVKESK. The chain's CDR3 is CASSIAGGTYEQYF. The CDR3 region has the DNA TGTGCCAGCAGCATAGCGGGGGGGACCTACGAGCAGTACTTC.

This chain joins TRBV27 and TRBJ2-7; D gene uncertain. The germline V gene has CDR1 MNHEY and CDR2 SMNVEV (reference sequence). The CDR3 is 9 residues long. The V end lost 7 bases, the J end lost 6 bases, and 4 bases lay between the germline ends. CDR3 sequence: CASTSEQYF. CDR3 nucleotide sequence: TGTGCCAGCACTTCCGAGCAGTACTTC.

The V gene is TRBV2, the J gene TRBJ1-5, with D uncertain. V was trimmed by 7 bases and J by 0 bases, leaving 10 bases between them. CDR3 size: 14 residues. Germline CDR1 and CDR2: SNHLY and FYNNEI. CDR3 nucleotides: TGTGCCAGCACCTACAGTTTTAGCAATCAGCCCCAGCATTTT. Translated, it gives CASTYSFSNQPQHF.

This rearrangement joins TRBV25-1 to TRBJ2-7, with D perhaps matching TRBD2 (6 bases). Trimming removed 1 base at V and 6 bases at J, with 19 bases between. The CDR3 loop spans 16 amino acids. Looked up from germline, CDR1 is MGHDK and CDR2 is SYGVNS. CDR3 in amino acids: CASSEFQRAASGEQYF. The CDR3 coding sequence is TGTGCCAGCAGTGAATTCCAGCGGGCTGCTTCCGGCGAGCAGTACTTC.

As to this clone: At one end, the junction sequence differs from germline, possibly due to a read error. This chain's CDR3 is CASSLEGGVREQFF. CDR3 DNA: TGTGCTAGCAGCTTAGAGGGAGGGGTCCGAGAGCAGTTCTTC. This sequence joins TRBV7-7 and TRBJ2-1, with TRBD2 matching over 7 bases. The CDR3 length is 14 residues. CDR1 SSHAT and CDR2 FNYEAQ come from the germline V gene (reference sequence).

This clone was detected only once. The chain's CDR3 is CASSPLRGGVWFF. The CDR3 region has the DNA TGTGCCAGCAGTCCTCTTAGGGGAGGAGTCTGGTTCTTC. The chain joins TRBV27 to TRBJ2-1; D is possibly TRBD2 (6 bases). The germline gives CDR1 MNHEY, CDR2 SMNVEV (reference sequence). Trimming removed 5 bases from V and 15 bases from J, with 20 bases in between. The CDR3 length is 13 residues.

The chain uses TRBV2 and TRBJ2-7; TRBD1 aligns across 10 bases. The CDR3 loop spans 12 amino acids. The germline V gene has CDR1 SNHLY and CDR2 FYNNEI. The ends lost 7 bases at V and 11 bases at J; junction bases unmatched: 8. In nucleotides, the CDR3 is TGTGCCAGCACCAGGGGACAGGGGAGGGAGTACTTC. Residues: CASTRGQGREYF.

This chain uses TRBV4-1 with TRBJ2-1; TRBD2 agrees at 15 bases. Germline CDR1 reads MGHRA; CDR2 reads YSYEKL. With V trimmed by 5 bases and J by 7 bases, 0 bases remained unmatched. The CDR3 spans 14 residues. The CDR3 spells CASSGTSGRNEQFF. The CDR3 DNA follows: TGCGCCAGCAGCGGGACTAGCGGGAGGAATGAGCAGTTCTTC.

This chain joins TRBV27 and TRBJ2-2; a weak D match, TRBD1 (6 bases). Germline V CDR1 and CDR2: MNHEY, SMNVEV (reference sequence). The ends were cut back, 4 bases at V and 4 bases at J, with 13 bases in the middle. CDR3 size: 15 residues. The DNA for the CDR3 is TGTGCCAGCAGTTCGAGAGCAGGGGCCACCGGGGAGCTGTTTTTT. It codes for CASSSRAGATGELFF.

V and J are TRBV25-1 and TRBJ1-4; D is perhaps TRBD1 (6 bases). The CDR3 runs to 15 residues. The germline V gene has CDR1 MGHDK and CDR2 SYGVNS. Trimming took off 3 bases at V and 4 bases at J, with 12 bases between the two ends. The CDR3 coding sequence is TGTGCCAGCAGTGAGGACAGATGGATTAATGAAAAACTGTTTTTT. Residues: CASSEDRWINEKLFF.

The J gene is TRBJ1-1, the V gene TRBV6-6; TRBD1 matches 9 bases. The junction had 5 bases not matched to a gene; V was cut back by 5 bases and J by 4 bases. The germline CDR1 and CDR2 sequences are MNHNY and SVGAGI (reference sequence). There are 14 residues in the CDR3. This CDR3 reads CASSRDRAGTEAFF. The CDR3 nucleotides are TGTGCCAGCAGTCGGGACAGGGCGGGCACTGAAGCTTTCTTT.

This clone was counted a few times. The chain uses TRBV4-1 and TRBJ2-1; 12 bases are a match to TRBD2. The CDR3 length is 16 residues. Germline V CDR1 and CDR2: MGHRA, YSYEKL. V shed 4 bases, J shed 4 bases, and the junction held 5 bases outside the gene matches. The CDR3 loop is CASSRGLAGKYNEQFF. For the CDR3, the DNA is TGCGCCAGCAGCCGCGGACTAGCGGGGAAGTACAATGAGCAGTTCTTC.

This chain links TRBV19 with TRBJ1-5, with D unclear. The CDR3 has 12 amino acids. The germline V gene encodes CDR1 LNHDA and CDR2 SQIVND (reference sequence). V was shortened by 3 bases and J by 15 bases, with 15 bases between the two germline ends. As DNA, the CDR3 is TGTGCCAGTAGTATTCCACGGCACTATGGGCATTTT. Encoded protein: CASSIPRHYGHF. Looking up the rest from reference TRBV19 and TRBJ1-5 gives the full variable domain: DGGITQSPKYLFRKEGQNVTLSCEQNLNHDAMYWYRQDPGQGLRLIYYSQIVNDFQKGDIAEGYSVSREKKESFPLTVTSAQKNPTAFYLCASSIPRHYGHFGDGTRLSIL.

V and J are TRBV7-9 and TRBJ2-3, with D possibly matching TRBD2 (6 bases). Trimming took 4 bases from V and 5 from J, leaving 7 bases between them. Germline CDR1 SEHNR, CDR2 FQNEAQ (reference sequence). CDR3 length: 12 residues. In DNA form, the CDR3 reads TGTGCCAGCAGCTGGGGGGAAGATACGCAGTATTTT. It codes for CASSWGEDTQYF.

The rearrangement joins TRBV28 to TRBJ2-3; 7 nucleotides match TRBD2. CDR1 and CDR2 from the germline V gene are MDHEN and SYDVKM. Losses at the gene ends were 8 bases for V and 1 base for J; bases not matched to a gene: 6. The CDR3 is 14 residues long. The CDR3 coding sequence is TGTGCCAGCGGCCCTGGGGGGGGCACAGATACGCAGTATTTT. Amino acids: CASGPGGGTDTQYF.

The genes are TRBV2 and TRBJ2-1, with 12 bases fitting TRBD2. Trimming at V came to 6 bases and at J to 6 bases, leaving 6 bases not matched to a gene. Germline values: CDR1 SNHLY, CDR2 FYNNEI. The CDR3 is 15 amino acids. The CDR3: CASSEGLAGRNEQFF. In DNA form, the CDR3 reads TGTGCCAGCAGCGAGGGACTAGCGGGTCGCAATGAGCAGTTCTTC.

The rearrangement joins TRBV7-2 to TRBJ1-5, with a weak D call TRBD1 (6 bases). V lost 6 bases, J lost 10 bases, and 19 bases lay in between. Germline CDR1 is SGHTA and CDR2 is FQGNSA. CDR3 length equals 14 residues. CDR3 sequence reads: CASSPIGGARPQHF. Here the CDR3 DNA reads TGTGCCAGCAGTCCGATTGGGGGGGCCCGACCCCAGCATTTT.

The gene calls are TRBV5-1 and TRBJ1-2; the match to TRBD1 covers 10 bases. CDR3 length: 14 residues. J lost 4 bases, V lost 6 bases, and 6 bases had no gene match. CDR1 SGHRS and CDR2 YFSETQ come from the germline V gene. The CDR3 loop is CASNSDRGAYGYTF. For the CDR3, the DNA is TGCGCCAGCAATTCGGACAGGGGGGCCTATGGCTACACCTTC.

The chain employs TRBV5-4 and TRBJ2-7, with TRBD2 matching over 7 bases. Trimming at V came to 5 bases and at J to 5 bases, leaving 13 bases not matched to a gene. The CDR3 extends over 15 amino acids. Germline V gene lookup returns CDR1 SGHNT and CDR2 YYREEE (reference sequence). The CDR3 nucleotides read TGTGCCAGCAGTCAGTTTGGGCTAGCGGCCCACGAGCAGTACTTC. Amino acid sequence: CASSQFGLAAHEQYF.

This clone is categorized as medium-sized. CDR3 protein: CASRGQGAALDIGYGYTF. CDR3 sequence (DNA): TGTGCCAGCAGGGGACAGGGGGCGGCGCTCGATATCGGGTATGGCTACACCTTC. The chain couples TRBV2 to TRBJ1-2, with 12 bases fitting TRBD1. Germline CDR1 SNHLY, CDR2 FYNNEI. V lost 6 bases and J lost 5; bases outside the gene matches: 16. This CDR3 spans 18 amino acids. Complete variable domain (other parts from reference TRBV2 and TRBJ1-2): EPEVTQTPSHQVTQMGQEVILRCVPISNHLYFYWYRQILGQKVEFLVSFYNNEISEKSEIFDDQFSVERPDGSNFTLKIRSTKLEDSAMYFCASRGQGAALDIGYGYTFGSGTRLTVV.

J is TRBJ2-1 and V is TRBV2; no firm D call. The CDR3 length is 15 residues. Germline CDR1 and CDR2: SNHLY and FYNNEI. Deletions cut 4 bases from V and 6 bases from J, with 16 bases between. CDR3 coding DNA: TGTGCCAGCAGTGCGCGTCTACGAGTCTTCAATGAGCAGTTCTTC. This encodes CASSARLRVFNEQFF.

The V gene is TRBV29-1, the J gene TRBJ2-2; unclear D gene. Germline values: CDR1 SQVTM, CDR2 ANQGSEA. Between the trimmed V and J ends, which lost 5 bases and 5 bases, there was a span of 12 bases. This CDR3 spans 13 amino acids. The CDR3 protein is CSVFLFATGELFF. The CDR3 bases are TGCAGCGTTTTTCTGTTTGCGACCGGGGAGCTGTTTTTT.

The J gene is TRBJ1-3, the V gene TRBV7-2, with D possibly matching TRBD1 (5 bases). This CDR3 has 15 amino acids. Germline values: CDR1 SGHTA, CDR2 FQGNSA. Trimming took off 3 bases at V and 0 bases at J, with 9 bases between the two ends. CDR3 amino acids: CASSFQGLSGNTIYF. CDR3 in DNA: TGTGCCAGCAGCTTCCAGGGCCTCTCTGGAAACACCATATATTTT. The whole variable domain, remainder taken from reference TRBV7-2 and TRBJ1-3, is GAGVSQSPSNKVTEKGKDVELRCDPISGHTALYWYRQSLGQGLEFLIYFQGNSAPDKSGLPSDRFSAERTGGSVSTLTIQRTQQEDSAVYLCASSFQGLSGNTIYFGEGSWLTVV.